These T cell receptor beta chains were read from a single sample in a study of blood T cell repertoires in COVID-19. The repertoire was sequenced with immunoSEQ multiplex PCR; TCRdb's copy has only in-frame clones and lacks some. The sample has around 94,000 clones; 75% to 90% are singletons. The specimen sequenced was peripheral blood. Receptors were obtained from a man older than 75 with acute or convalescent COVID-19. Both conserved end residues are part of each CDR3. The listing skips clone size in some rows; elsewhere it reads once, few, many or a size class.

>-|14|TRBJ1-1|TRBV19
CASSALGGVTEAFF
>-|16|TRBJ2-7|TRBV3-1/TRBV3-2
CASSDAGTSGSYEQYF
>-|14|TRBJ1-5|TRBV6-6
CASSLDRGLEPQHF
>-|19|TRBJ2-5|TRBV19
CASSFPLGLAGGPRETQYF
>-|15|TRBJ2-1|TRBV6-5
CASRRDRGSNNEQFF
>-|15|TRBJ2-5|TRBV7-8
CASSVRAGDGETQYF
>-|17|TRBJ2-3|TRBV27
CASSFSGFRSGTDTQYF
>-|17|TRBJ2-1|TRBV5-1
CASSLDSSTSGPNEQFF
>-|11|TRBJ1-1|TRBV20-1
CSASSGAEAFF
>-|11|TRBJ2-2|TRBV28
CASQDYGELFF
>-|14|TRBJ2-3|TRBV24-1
CATSGLEGTGSLYF
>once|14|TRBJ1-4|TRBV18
CASSPPGTNEKLFF
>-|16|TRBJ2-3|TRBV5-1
CASSLVTGQSTDTQYF
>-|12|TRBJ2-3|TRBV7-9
CASASVADTQYF
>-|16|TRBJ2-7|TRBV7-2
CASSLSRDLGSYEQYF
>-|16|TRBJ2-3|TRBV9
CASSVGLAVTTDTQYF
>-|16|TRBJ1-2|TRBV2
CASSGSGQPSGDGYTF
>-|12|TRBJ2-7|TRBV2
CASSIQGYEQYF
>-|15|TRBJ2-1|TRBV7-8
CASSFSGNSYNEQFF
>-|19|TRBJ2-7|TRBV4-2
CASSQDRSRDRLSSYEQYF
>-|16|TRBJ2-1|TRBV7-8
CASSLAGTGGSYEQFF
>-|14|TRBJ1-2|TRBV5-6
CASSFRPNNYGYTF
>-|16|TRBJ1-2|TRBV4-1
CASSQGGGVSNYGYTF
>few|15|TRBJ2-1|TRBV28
CASSFPGRANNEQFF
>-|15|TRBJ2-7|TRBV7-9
CASSFASSGTYEQYF
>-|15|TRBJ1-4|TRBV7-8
CASSLEQGADEKLFF
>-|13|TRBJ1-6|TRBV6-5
CASSPTGDSPLHF
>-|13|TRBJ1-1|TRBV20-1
CSASQAHLTEAFF
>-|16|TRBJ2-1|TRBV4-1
CASSQGRVSSYNEQFF
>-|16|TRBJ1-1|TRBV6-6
CASSYSSNRRNTEAFF
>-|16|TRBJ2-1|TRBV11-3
CASSLGVAGGRGEQFF
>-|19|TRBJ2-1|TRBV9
CASSSYPGLAGGSYNEQFF
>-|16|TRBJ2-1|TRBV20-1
CSASEVGTSSYNEQFF
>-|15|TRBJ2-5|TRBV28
CASRPPNRDGETQYF
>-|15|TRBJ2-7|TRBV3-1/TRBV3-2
CASSQGQVRSYEQYF
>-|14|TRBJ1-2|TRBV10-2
CASSEPTGNYGYTF
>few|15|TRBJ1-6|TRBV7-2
CASSLTTGSDSPLHF
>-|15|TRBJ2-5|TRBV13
CASSFRTGGAETQYF
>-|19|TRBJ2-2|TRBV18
CASSPEDRGLAGGRWELFF
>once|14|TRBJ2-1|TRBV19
CASSIVAGVDEQFF
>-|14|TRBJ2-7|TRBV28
CASGAASGSYEQYF
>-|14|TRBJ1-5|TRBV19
CASGTGMGNQPQHF
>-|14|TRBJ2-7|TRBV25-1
CASRGRAAVSEQYF
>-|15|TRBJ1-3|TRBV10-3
CAISEGLTPGNTIYF
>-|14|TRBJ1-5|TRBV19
CASTRERGSQPQHF
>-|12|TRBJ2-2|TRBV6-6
CASSSGSGELFF
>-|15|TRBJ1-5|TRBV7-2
CASSLNRGRGQPQHF
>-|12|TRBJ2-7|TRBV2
CASMVGVYEQYF
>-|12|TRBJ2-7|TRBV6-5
CASSRTGDEQYF
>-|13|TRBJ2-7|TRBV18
CASSPVQGNEQYF
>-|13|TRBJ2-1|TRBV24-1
CATSDLGGVRQFF
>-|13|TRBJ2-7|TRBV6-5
CASRVADPYEQYF
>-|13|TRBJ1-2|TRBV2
CASSTDRDYGYTF
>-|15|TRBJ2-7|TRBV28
CASSPPTGGPYEQYF
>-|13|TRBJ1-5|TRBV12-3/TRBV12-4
CASKSGGLQPQHF
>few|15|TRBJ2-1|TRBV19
CASSSERGPRGEQFF